This T cell receptor (beta chain) was sequenced during a study of T cell changes during pregnancy in multiple sclerosis. The protocol was immunoSEQ multiplex PCR, while the TCRdb copy is restricted to in-frame clones and leaves out a portion. The repertoire consists of roughly 40,000 clones, with roughly 88% occurring once and the leading ten covering 1.2%. The CDR3 covers 18 residues. CDR1 MNHEY and CDR2 SMNVEV come from the germline V gene (reference sequence). The ends were cut back, 4 bases at V and 0 bases at J, with 18 bases in the middle. This TCR derives from a female donor with multiple sclerosis, enrolled in a pregnancy study. Sequenced here: CD4+ T cells from peripheral blood mononuclear cells, sampled before pregnancy. The rearrangement uses TRBV27 and TRBJ1-4, with TRBD1 as a possible D gene (5 bases). CDR3: CASSSTRRGLATNEKLFF. The CDR3 coding sequence is TGTGCCAGCAGTTCAACAAGGAGGGGACTTGCAACTAATGAAAAACTGTTTTTT.